One sample yielded the 26 T cell receptor beta chains listed below, sequenced in a study of memory B cells and T cells in multiple sclerosis. This table comes from immunoSEQ multiplex PCR, and its TCRdb copy is limited to in-frame clones, with some not included. The profile covers fewer than 40,000 clones, with roughly 86% appearing a single time and 2% to 3% taken by the ten largest. These receptors' antigens are unknown. CFSE-dim autoproliferating and CFSE-high non-proliferating T cells from unstimulated culture were sequenced separately. Pooled replicate wells came from approximately 5x10^7 CFSE-labeled PBMCs cultured roughly seven days without stimulus. The material sequenced was PBMCs from blood kept in culture. All receptors come from a human donor with multiple sclerosis.

The chain carries TRBV5-6 and TRBJ2-2, with D perhaps being TRBD1 or TRBD2 (5 bases each). Trimming left V 4 bases short and J 4 bases short, with 8 bases between. This CDR3 contains 13 residues. Germline assignment: CDR1 SGHDT and CDR2 YYEEEE. CDR3 amino acids: CASSRGVTGELFF. The CDR3 DNA reads TGTGCCAGCAGCAGAGGGGTCACCGGGGAGCTGTTTTTT.

This sequence joins TRBV11-2 and TRBJ2-1; 7 nucleotides line up with TRBD1. Germline CDR1 and CDR2: SGHAT and FQNNGV. The CDR3 is 17 residues long. The J segment lost 5 bases and the V segment lost 3 bases, leaving 13 bases of the junction unmatched. The CDR3 nucleotides are TGTGCCAGCAGCTTTACAGGGATTCGGGACAGAGACAATGAGCAGTTCTTC. It translates to CASSFTGIRDRDNEQFF.

The chain is built from TRBV2 and TRBJ1-3; D might be TRBD1 (5 bases). The germline V and J ends were trimmed by 6 bases and 2 bases, with 11 bases remaining between them. The CDR3 totals 14 residues. Germline CDR1 SNHLY, CDR2 FYNNEI. The CDR3 loop is CASRAGGTGNTIYF. CDR3 DNA sequence: TGTGCCAGCAGAGCCGGGGGAACTGGAAACACCATATATTTT.

This chain joins TRBV2 and TRBJ1-3; the D gene is possibly TRBD1 (5 bases). This CDR3 contains 16 residues. Trimming pared 2 bases from V and 3 bases from J, leaving 14 bases between. CDR1 and CDR2 from the germline V gene are SNHLY and FYNNEI. The CDR3 nucleotides are TGTGCCAGCAGTGAATGGGGCAGGGCAGTTGGAAACACCATATATTTT. Translation: CASSEWGRAVGNTIYF.

The sample holds one count of this clone. The chain combines TRBV2 with TRBJ2-2; 8 bases are a match to TRBD1. CDR3 length: 15 residues. Looked up from germline, CDR1 is SNHLY and CDR2 is FYNNEI. The J segment lost 0 bases and the V segment lost 5 bases, leaving 2 bases of the junction unmatched. The CDR3 sequence: CASSLTGANTGELFF. As DNA, the CDR3 is TGTGCCAGCAGTTTGACAGGGGCGAACACCGGGGAGCTGTTTTTT. The whole variable domain, filled in from reference TRBV2 and TRBJ2-2, reads EPEVTQTPSHQVTQMGQEVILRCVPISNHLYFYWYRQILGQKVEFLVSFYNNEISEKSEIFDDQFSVERPDGSNFTLKIRSTKLEDSAMYFCASSLTGANTGELFFGEGSRLTVL.

The chain carries TRBV10-2 and TRBJ2-7, with D uncertain. V lost 10 bases and J lost 2, with 9 bases in between. This CDR3 has 11 residues. Germline V gene lookup returns CDR1 WSHSY and CDR2 SAAADI. The CDR3: CATSHTYEQYF. CDR3 coding DNA: TGCGCCACCTCACACACCTACGAGCAGTACTTC.

This clone appeared once. The chain recombines TRBV27 with TRBJ2-7, with TRBD2 as a possible D gene (6 bases). The CDR3 loop spans 13 amino acids. V lost 5 bases, J lost 7 bases, and 15 bases lay in between. CDR1 is MNHEY, CDR2 SMNVEV, per germline (reference sequence). As DNA, the CDR3 is TGTGCCAGCAGTCCGGGACTGTTTTTGGAGCAGTACTTC. Its translation is CASSPGLFLEQYF.

This clone was counted a single time. V usage is TRBV25-1 and J usage is TRBJ2-5; maybe TRBD2 (6 bases). The CDR3 is made up of 13 amino acids. The germline V gene has CDR1 MGHDK and CDR2 SYGVNS. Trimming took off 6 bases at V and 2 bases at J, with 10 bases between the two ends. The CDR3 loop reads CASSGTAQETQYF. CDR3 nucleotides: TGTGCCAGCAGCGGGACTGCTCAAGAGACCCAGTACTTC.

This clone came up a few times. For the CDR3, the DNA is TGTGCCAGTAGACGTAATGGACAGGGTATCTACGAGCAGTACTTC. Translating gives CASRRNGQGIYEQYF. The gene calls are TRBV19 and TRBJ2-7; TRBD1 agrees at 8 bases. The CDR3 is 15 residues long. The V and J ends lost 6 bases and 3 bases, in that order; junction bases with no gene match: 10. Germline assignment: CDR1 LNHDA and CDR2 SQIVND (reference sequence).

The V call is TRBV18, the J call TRBJ2-7; 7 bases map to TRBD1. CDR3 size: 15 residues. Trimming cost V 2 bases and J 6 bases; bases outside gene matches: 10. The germline V gene has CDR1 KGHSH and CDR2 LQKENI. In DNA, the CDR3 is TGTGCCAGCTCACCATTAAGGACAGGTTATTTCGAGCAGTACTTC. As protein: CASSPLRTGYFEQYF.

This clone was observed a few times. The V and J genes are TRBV28 and TRBJ2-1; TRBD2 might be the D (5 bases). V dropped 2 bases and J dropped 4 bases, with 6 bases sitting between them. Germline V gene data show CDR1 as MDHEN and CDR2 as SYDVKM. CDR3 size: 13 residues. The DNA of the CDR3 is TGTGCCAGCAGTTTAGGGAGATACAATGAGCAGTTCTTC. It is translated as CASSLGRYNEQFF.

The chain has TRBV5-1 and TRBJ2-2; no firm D call. The CDR3 runs 14 residues. The V end lost 0 bases, the J end lost 6 bases, and 9 bases lay between the germline ends. The germline V gene has CDR1 SGHRS and CDR2 YFSETQ. CDR3 coding DNA: TGCGCCAGCAGCTTGGGCGGTGGATCCGGGGAGCTGTTTTTT. This encodes CASSLGGGSGELFF.

The chain links TRBV28 to TRBJ2-5; possible D gene TRBD2, 6 bases. Germline CDR1 and CDR2: MDHEN and SYDVKM. The CDR3 loop spans 15 amino acids. V was cut by 2 bases and J by 4 bases, with 14 bases left in between. The CDR3 loop reads CASSLSRGGTETQYF. The CDR3, as DNA: TGTGCCAGCAGTTTAAGTAGGGGAGGCACAGAGACCCAGTACTTC. Together with reference TRBV28 and TRBJ2-5, the CDR3 gives the full variable domain: DVKVTQSSRYLVKRTGEKVFLECVQDMDHENMFWYRQDPGLGLRLIYFSYDVKMKEKGDIPEGYSVSREKKERFSLILESASTNQTSMYLCASSLSRGGTETQYFGPGTRLLVL.

This clone was detected once. The V call is TRBV28, the J call TRBJ2-5, with TRBD2 identical over 8 bases. This CDR3 is built from 17 residues. Trimming cost V 1 base and J 2 bases; bases outside gene matches: 9. From germline, CDR1 is MDHEN and CDR2 SYDVKM. The CDR3 region has the DNA TGTGCCAGCAGTTTATTGGGTGCGGGGGGAGATCAAGAGACCCAGTACTTC. Translated: CASSLLGAGGDQETQYF.

V is TRBV7-3 and J is TRBJ2-6; unclear D gene. Germline CDR1 is SGHTA and CDR2 is FQGTGA. V gave up 4 bases and J gave up 0 bases, with 13 bases separating them. CDR3 length: 17 residues. The CDR3 DNA is TGTGCCAGCAGCTACGGACCGCCTCTCTCTGGGGCCAACGTCCTGACTTTC. Translated: CASSYGPPLSGANVLTF.

The chain recombines TRBV11-3 with TRBJ2-5; 12 nucleotides match TRBD2. The junction had 11 bases not matched to a gene; V was cut back by 4 bases and J by 5 bases. This CDR3 region has 17 residues. The V gene's germline CDR1 is SGHNT and CDR2 YENEEA. Here the CDR3 DNA reads TGTGCCAGCAGCTCCTCTAGCGGGAGGGCCGGAGGGGAGACCCAGTACTTC. The encoded protein is CASSSSSGRAGGETQYF.

In this sample, this clone turned up once. This chain joins TRBV14 and TRBJ2-1; D is possibly TRBD1 (5 bases). Trimming took 2 bases from V and 4 from J, leaving 18 bases between them. The CDR3 has 17 amino acids. CDR1 is SGHDN, CDR2 FVKESK, per germline. The CDR3 region is CASSQKRAGKVYNEQFF. CDR3 sequence (DNA): TGTGCCAGCAGCCAAAAACGTGCAGGGAAGGTTTACAATGAGCAGTTCTTC.

This rearrangement joins TRBV9 to TRBJ1-3, with TRBD1 identical over 7 bases. This CDR3 has 15 amino acids. CDR1 is SGDLS and CDR2 is YYNGEE in the germline V gene. V gave up 4 bases and J gave up 0 bases; unmatched junction bases: 4. CDR3 bases: TGTGCCAGCAGCTCGGGACAGAACTCTGGAAACACCATATATTTT. It codes for CASSSGQNSGNTIYF.

The rearrangement uses TRBV5-1 and TRBJ2-5; D unclear. The V and J ends lost 0 bases and 1 base respectively, with 7 bases between them. The CDR3 runs to 14 residues. Germline-derived CDR1 and CDR2 are SGHRS and YFSETQ. DNA of the CDR3: TGCGCCAGCAGCTTGGGGGGTAGCCAAGAGACCCAGTACTTC. This gives the protein CASSLGGSQETQYF. The entire variable domain, with the rest obtained from reference TRBV5-1 and TRBJ2-5, is as follows: KAGVTQTPRYLIKTRGQQVTLSCSPISGHRSVSWYQQTPGQGLQFLFEYFSETQRNKGNFPGRFSGRQFSNSRSEMNVSTLELGDSALYLCASSLGGSQETQYFGPGTRLLVL.

The rearrangement links TRBV27 to TRBJ2-7, with D unresolved. There are 13 residues in the CDR3. With 4 bases removed from V and 0 bases from J, the gap between germline ends came to 7 bases. Germline V gene lookup returns CDR1 MNHEY and CDR2 SMNVEV (reference sequence). CDR3 region: CASSSHHSYEQYF. CDR3 in DNA: TGTGCCAGCAGTTCCCATCACTCCTACGAGCAGTACTTC.

This chain joins TRBV29-1 and TRBJ1-4, with TRBD1 as a possible D gene (6 bases). Trimming took 6 bases from V and 7 from J, leaving 12 bases between them. This CDR3 comprises 12 residues. Germline CDR1 and CDR2: SQVTM and ANQGSEA. This CDR3 is CSVGQSPEKLFF. The CDR3 nucleotides are TGCAGCGTAGGACAGAGCCCTGAAAAACTGTTTTTT.

This chain connects TRBV25-1 to TRBJ2-1, with 7 bases fitting TRBD2. CDR1 is MGHDK and CDR2 is SYGVNS in the germline V gene. J was trimmed by 7 bases and V by 5 bases; bases with no gene match: 5. This CDR3 spans 13 amino acids. The CDR3 is CASSSGGWNEQFF. The CDR3 nucleotides read TGTGCCAGCAGTTCGGGGGGTTGGAATGAGCAGTTCTTC.

This clone was counted only a few times. The chain has TRBV14 and TRBJ1-6; D unresolved. CDR1 and CDR2 (germline): SGHDN, FVKESK. V was pared by 5 bases and J by 10 bases, with 12 bases between. This CDR3 has 13 amino acids. In nucleotides, the CDR3 is TGTGCCAGCAGCGCTCGGTTGGAATCACCCCTCCACTTT. It encodes CASSARLESPLHF.

This clone was picked up a small number of times. The gene calls are TRBV2 and TRBJ1-6; 9 bases agree with TRBD1. Germline trimming cut 9 bases from V and 8 bases from J; bases unmatched to any gene: 5. The CDR3 is 13 amino acids. The germline V gene encodes CDR1 SNHLY and CDR2 FYNNEI. CDR3: CARRQGVDSPLHF. CDR3 in DNA: TGTGCCAGGAGACAGGGGGTTGATTCACCCCTCCACTTT.

V is TRBV6-1 and J is TRBJ1-5, with D tentatively TRBD1 (5 bases). V was shortened by 3 bases and J by 0 bases, with 12 bases between the two germline ends. The length of the CDR3 is 16 residues. The germline CDR1 and CDR2 sequences are MNHNS and SASEGT. The CDR3, as DNA: TGTGCCAGCAGTGAGTTGCTGGGGGTTAGCAATCAGCCCCAGCATTTT. Protein product: CASSELLGVSNQPQHF.

The chain has TRBV6-5 and TRBJ1-5; D is possibly TRBD1 (5 bases). The germline CDR1 and CDR2 sequences are MNHEY and SVGAGI. Trimming pared 5 bases from V and 4 bases from J, leaving 9 bases between. This CDR3 is built from 13 residues. The CDR3 reads CASSGHLNQPQHF. CDR3 bases: TGTGCCAGCAGTGGACACCTTAATCAGCCCCAGCATTTT.